This TCR beta chain derives from a study of cytomegalovirus exposure and HLA in healthy donors. Across the whole study: Earlier work reported approximately 100 million unique TCR beta sequences from 180 million or so T cells. Early released data comprised approximately 85 million unique TCRs from HLA-typed donors. The study's findings and limits: Through in vitro validation, a few CMV-associated chains were shown to be specific for CMV antigens. Excluded were some V segments that proved indistinguishable, including TRBV6-2 and TRBV6-3.

PCR employed 60 Vbeta and 13 Jbeta primers. Only in-frame clones appear in the TCRdb table, and some are missing; sequencing was by immunoSEQ multiplex PCR. The table has around 150,000 clones, 80% seen once. Regarding this clone: The antigen is unknown.

The CDR3 sequence is 13 residues long. The germline CDR1 and CDR2 sequences are SGHNT and YYREEE (reference sequence). V lost 2 bases, J lost 2 bases, and 7 bases lay in between. The specimen sequenced was PBMCs. The origin of this receptor is a man aged 25 to 45 in good health and CMV-seronegative. The J gene is TRBJ1-2, the V gene TRBV5-4; D not certain. CDR3 sequence (DNA): TGTGCCAGCAGCTTTCCAGGCAACTATGGCTACACCTTC. Its translation is CASSFPGNYGYTF.